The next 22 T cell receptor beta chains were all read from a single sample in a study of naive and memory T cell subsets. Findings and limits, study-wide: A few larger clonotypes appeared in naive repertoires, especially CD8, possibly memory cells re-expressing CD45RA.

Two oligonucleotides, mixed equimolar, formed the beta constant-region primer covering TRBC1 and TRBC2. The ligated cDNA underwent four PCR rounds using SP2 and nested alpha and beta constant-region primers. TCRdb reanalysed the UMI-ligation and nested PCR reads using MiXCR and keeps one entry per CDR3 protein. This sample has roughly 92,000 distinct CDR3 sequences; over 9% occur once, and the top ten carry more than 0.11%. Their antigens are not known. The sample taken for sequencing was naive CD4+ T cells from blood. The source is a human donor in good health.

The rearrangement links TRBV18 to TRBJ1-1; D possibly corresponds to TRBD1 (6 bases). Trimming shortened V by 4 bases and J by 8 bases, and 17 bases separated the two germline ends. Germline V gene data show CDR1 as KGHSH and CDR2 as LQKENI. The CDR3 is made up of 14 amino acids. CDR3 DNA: TGTGCCAGCTCACAGTCCACAGGGACCCCCGAAGCTTTCTTT. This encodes CASSQSTGTPEAFF.

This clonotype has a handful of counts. The CDR3 loop reads CASGLPFEKLFF. The CDR3 DNA reads as TGTGCCAGCGGGCTACCCTTTGAAAAACTGTTTTTT. The chain has TRBV7-2 and TRBJ1-4, with D unclear. The CDR3 runs 12 residues. V was shortened by 8 bases and J by 7 bases, with 11 bases between the two germline ends. Germline V lookup: CDR1 SGHTA, CDR2 FQGNSA.

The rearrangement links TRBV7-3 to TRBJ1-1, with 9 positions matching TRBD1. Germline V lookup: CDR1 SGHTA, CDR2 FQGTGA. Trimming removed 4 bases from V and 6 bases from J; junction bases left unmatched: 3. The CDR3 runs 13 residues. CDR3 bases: TGTGCCAGCAGCTCCCGGGACAGGGCTGAAGCTTTCTTT. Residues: CASSSRDRAEAFF.

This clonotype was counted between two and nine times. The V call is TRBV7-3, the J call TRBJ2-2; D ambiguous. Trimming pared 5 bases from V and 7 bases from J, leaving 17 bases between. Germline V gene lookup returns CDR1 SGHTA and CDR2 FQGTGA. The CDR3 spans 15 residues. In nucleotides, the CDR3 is TGTGCCAGCAGCACTAACCACCGAACGGGCGGGGAGCTGTTTTTT. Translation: CASSTNHRTGGELFF.

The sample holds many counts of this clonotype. CDR3 region: CAWSGSGVAYEQYF. CDR3 in DNA: TGTGCCTGGAGTGGGTCAGGGGTGGCCTACGAGCAGTACTTC. V and J are TRBV30 and TRBJ2-7; the D gene is possibly TRBD1 (6 bases). The CDR3 loop spans 14 amino acids. From germline, CDR1 is GTSNPN and CDR2 SVGIG (reference sequence). Trimming pared 1 base from V and 2 bases from J, leaving 12 bases between. The whole variable domain, filled in from reference TRBV30 and TRBJ2-7, reads SQTIHQWPATLVQPVGSPLSLECTVEGTSNPNLYWYRQAAGRGLQLLFYSVGIGQISSEVPQNLSASRPQDRQFILSSKKLLLSDSGFYLCAWSGSGVAYEQYFGPGTRLTVT.

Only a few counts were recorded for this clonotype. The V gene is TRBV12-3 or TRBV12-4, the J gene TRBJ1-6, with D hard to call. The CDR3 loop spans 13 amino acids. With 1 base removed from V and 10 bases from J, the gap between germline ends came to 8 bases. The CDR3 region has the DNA TGTGCCAGCAGTTTAGTGCAAAAGTCACCCCTCCACTTT. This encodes CASSLVQKSPLHF.

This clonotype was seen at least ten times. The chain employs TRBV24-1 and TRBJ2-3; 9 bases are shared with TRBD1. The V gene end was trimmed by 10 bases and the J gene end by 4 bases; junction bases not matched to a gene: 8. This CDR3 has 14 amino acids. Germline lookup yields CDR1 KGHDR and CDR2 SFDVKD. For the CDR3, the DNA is TGTGCCACAACCGGACAGGGGAGGCCAGATACGCAGTATTTT. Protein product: CATTGQGRPDTQYF.

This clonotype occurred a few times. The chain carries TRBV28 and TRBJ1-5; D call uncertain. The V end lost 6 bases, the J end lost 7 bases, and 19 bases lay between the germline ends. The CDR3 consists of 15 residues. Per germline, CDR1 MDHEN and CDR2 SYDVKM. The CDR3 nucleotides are TGTGCCAGCAGCGAGTCCACGTACATGAAACAGCCCCAGCATTTT. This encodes CASSESTYMKQPQHF.

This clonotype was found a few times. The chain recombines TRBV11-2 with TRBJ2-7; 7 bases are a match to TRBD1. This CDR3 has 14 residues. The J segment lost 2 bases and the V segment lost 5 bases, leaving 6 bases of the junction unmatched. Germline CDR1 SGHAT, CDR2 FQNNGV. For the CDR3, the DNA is TGTGCCAGCAGCCCAAGACAGGGTCCCTACGAGCAGTACTTC. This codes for CASSPRQGPYEQYF.

CDR3 DNA sequence: TGTGCCAGCAGTGCCCGAAATTACTACGAGCAGTACTTC. Amino acid sequence: CASSARNYYEQYF. The chain couples TRBV28 to TRBJ2-7; no firm D call. The CDR3 totals 13 residues. V was clipped by 5 bases and J by 3 bases, with 11 bases between them. CDR1 is MDHEN, CDR2 SYDVKM, per germline.

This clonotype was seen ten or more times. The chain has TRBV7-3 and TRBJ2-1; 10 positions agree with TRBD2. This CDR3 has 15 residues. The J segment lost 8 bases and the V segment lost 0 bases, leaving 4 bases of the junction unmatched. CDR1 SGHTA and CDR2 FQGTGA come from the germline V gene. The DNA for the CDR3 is TGTGCCAGCAGCTTAACAGCGGGAGGGCCGTATGAGCAGTTCTTC. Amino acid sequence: CASSLTAGGPYEQFF. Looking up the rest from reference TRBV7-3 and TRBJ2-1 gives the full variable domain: GAGVSQTPSNKVTEKGKYVELRCDPISGHTALYWYRQSLGQGPEFLIYFQGTGAADDSGLPNDRFFAVRPEGSVSTLKIQRTERGDSAVYLCASSLTAGGPYEQFFGPGTRLTVL.

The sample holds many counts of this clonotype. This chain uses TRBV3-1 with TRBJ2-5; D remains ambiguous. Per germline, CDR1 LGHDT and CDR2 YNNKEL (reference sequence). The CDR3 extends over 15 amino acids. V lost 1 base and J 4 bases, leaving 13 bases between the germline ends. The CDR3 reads CASSQVPSRIETQYF. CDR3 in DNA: TGTGCCAGCAGCCAAGTGCCTAGTAGGATAGAGACCCAGTACTTC.

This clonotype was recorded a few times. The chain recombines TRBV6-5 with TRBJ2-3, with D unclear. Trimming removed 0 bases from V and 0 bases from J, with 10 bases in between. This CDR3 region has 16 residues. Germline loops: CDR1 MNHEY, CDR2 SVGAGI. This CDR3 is CASSYSTSPSTDTQYF. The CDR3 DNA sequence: TGTGCCAGCAGTTACTCGACGTCACCTAGCACAGATACGCAGTATTTT.

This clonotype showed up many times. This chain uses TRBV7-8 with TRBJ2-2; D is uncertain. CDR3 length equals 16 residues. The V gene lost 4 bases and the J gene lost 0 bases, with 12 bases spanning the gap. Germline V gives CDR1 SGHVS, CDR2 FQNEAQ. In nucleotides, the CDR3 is TGTGCCAGCAGCTCCCACCAGAGAGCGAACACCGGGGAGCTGTTTTTT. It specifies CASSSHQRANTGELFF.

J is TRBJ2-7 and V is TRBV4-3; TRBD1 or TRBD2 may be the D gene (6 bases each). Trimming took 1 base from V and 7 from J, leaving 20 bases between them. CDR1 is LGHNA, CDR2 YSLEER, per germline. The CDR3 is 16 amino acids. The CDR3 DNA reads TGCGCCAGCAGCCAAGTGGTGACTAGGGGGACTTGGGAGCAGTACTTC. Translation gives CASSQVVTRGTWEQYF.

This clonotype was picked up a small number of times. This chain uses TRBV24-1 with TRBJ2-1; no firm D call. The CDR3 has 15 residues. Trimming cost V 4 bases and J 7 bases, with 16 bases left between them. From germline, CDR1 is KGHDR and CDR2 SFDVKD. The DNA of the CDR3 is TGTGCCACCAGTGACCCCGGACGATTTCGGAATGAGCAGTTCTTC. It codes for CATSDPGRFRNEQFF.

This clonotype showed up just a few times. The CDR3 region has the DNA TGTGCCAGCCTCCCCGACAGGCACGCACGGGAGCTGTTTTTT. The encoded protein is CASLPDRHARELFF. The chain couples TRBV7-9 to TRBJ2-2, with a tentative D call TRBD1 (6 bases). Germline V gives CDR1 SEHNR, CDR2 FQNEAQ (reference sequence). The V and J ends lost 8 bases and 9 bases respectively, with 19 bases between them. This CDR3 has 14 residues.

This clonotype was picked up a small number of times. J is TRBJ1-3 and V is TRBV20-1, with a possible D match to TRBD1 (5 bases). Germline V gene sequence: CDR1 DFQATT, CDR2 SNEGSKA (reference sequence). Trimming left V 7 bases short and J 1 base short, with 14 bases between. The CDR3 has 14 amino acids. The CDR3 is CSVPGGTSGNTIYF. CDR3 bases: TGCAGTGTTCCGGGGGGGACTTCTGGAAACACCATATATTTT.

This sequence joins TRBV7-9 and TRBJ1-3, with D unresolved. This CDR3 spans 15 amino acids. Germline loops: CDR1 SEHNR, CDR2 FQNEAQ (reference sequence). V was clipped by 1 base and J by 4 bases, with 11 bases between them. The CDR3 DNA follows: TGTGCCAGCAGCTTAGTGCTGGCGTCGGGAAACACCATATATTTT. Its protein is CASSLVLASGNTIYF. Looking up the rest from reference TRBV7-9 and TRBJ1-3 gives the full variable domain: DTGVSQNPRHKITKRGQNVTFRCDPISEHNRLYWYRQTLGQGPEFLTYFQNEAQLEKSRLLSDRFSAERPKGSFSTLEIQRTEQGDSAMYLCASSLVLASGNTIYFGEGSWLTVV.

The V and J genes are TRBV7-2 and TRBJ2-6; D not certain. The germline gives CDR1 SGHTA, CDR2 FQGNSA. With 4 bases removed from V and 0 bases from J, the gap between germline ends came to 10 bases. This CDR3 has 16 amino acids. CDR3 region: CASSSQHSSGANVLTF. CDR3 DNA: TGTGCCAGCAGCTCCCAACACTCCTCTGGGGCCAACGTCCTGACTTTC. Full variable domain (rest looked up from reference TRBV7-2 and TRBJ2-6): GAGVSQSPSNKVTEKGKDVELRCDPISGHTALYWYRQSLGQGLEFLIYFQGNSAPDKSGLPSDRFSAERTGGSVSTLTIQRTQQEDSAVYLCASSSQHSSGANVLTFGAGSRLTVL.

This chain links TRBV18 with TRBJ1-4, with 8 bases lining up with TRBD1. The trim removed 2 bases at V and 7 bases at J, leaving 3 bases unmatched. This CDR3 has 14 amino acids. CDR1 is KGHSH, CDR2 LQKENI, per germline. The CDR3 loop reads CASSPSQGAEKLFF. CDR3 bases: TGTGCCAGCTCACCAAGCCAGGGGGCTGAAAAACTGTTTTTT.

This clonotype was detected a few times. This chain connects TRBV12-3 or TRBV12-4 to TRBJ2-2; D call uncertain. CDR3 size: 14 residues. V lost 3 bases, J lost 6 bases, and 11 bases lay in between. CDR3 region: CASSFSPEAGELFF. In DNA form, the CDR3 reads TGTGCCAGCAGTTTTTCCCCCGAGGCCGGGGAGCTGTTTTTT.